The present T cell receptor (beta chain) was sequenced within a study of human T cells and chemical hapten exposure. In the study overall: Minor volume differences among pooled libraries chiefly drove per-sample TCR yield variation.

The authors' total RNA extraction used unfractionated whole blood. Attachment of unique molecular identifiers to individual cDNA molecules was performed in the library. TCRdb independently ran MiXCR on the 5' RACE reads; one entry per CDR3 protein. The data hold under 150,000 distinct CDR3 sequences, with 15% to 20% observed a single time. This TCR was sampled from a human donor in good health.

The CDR3 DNA reads as TGTGCCAGCAGTTTGAACCGCCCGGGACAGACGAACACCGGGGAGCTGTTTTTT. Its protein product is CASSLNRPGQTNTGELFF. The chain has TRBV27 and TRBJ2-2; TRBD1 agrees at 7 bases. The CDR3 contains 18 residues. Germline CDR1 reads MNHEY; CDR2 reads SMNVEV (reference sequence). V dropped 3 bases and J dropped 0; count of bases not matched to a gene: 10.